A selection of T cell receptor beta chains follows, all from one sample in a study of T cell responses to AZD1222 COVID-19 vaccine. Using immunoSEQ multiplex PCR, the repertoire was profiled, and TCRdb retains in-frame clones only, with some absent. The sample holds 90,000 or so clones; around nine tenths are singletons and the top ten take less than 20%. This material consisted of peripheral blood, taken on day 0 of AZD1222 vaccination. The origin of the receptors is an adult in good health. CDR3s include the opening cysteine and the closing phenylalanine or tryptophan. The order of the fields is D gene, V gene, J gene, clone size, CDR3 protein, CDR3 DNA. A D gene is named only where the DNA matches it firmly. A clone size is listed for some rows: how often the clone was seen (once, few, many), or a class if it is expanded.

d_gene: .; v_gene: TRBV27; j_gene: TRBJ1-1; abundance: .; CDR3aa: CASSFQAGRTEAFF; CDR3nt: TGTGCCAGCAGTTTCCAGGCAGGGAGGACTGAAGCTTTCTTT
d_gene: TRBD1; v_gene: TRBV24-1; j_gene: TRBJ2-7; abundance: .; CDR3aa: CAPPSNDRGHEQYF; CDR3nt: TGTGCCCCGCCCTCAAACGACAGGGGCCACGAGCAGTACTTC
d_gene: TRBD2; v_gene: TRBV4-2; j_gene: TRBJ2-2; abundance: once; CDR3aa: CASSQGPIAGAAGELFF; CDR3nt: TGTGCCAGCAGCCAAGGCCCCATAGCGGGAGCCGCCGGGGAGCTGTTTTTT
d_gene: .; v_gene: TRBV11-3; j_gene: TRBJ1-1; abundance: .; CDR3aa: CASSLVGNTEAFF; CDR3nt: TGTGCCAGCAGCTTAGTAGGCAACACTGAAGCTTTCTTT
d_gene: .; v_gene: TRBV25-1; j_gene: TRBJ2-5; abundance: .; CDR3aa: CASSEYYGGRGETQYF; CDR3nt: TGTGCCAGCAGTGAATATTACGGGGGGCGTGGGGAGACCCAGTACTTC
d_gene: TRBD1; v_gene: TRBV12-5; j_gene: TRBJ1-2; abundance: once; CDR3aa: CASGLTTGAGYTF; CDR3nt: TGTGCTAGTGGTTTGACGACAGGGGCCGGCTACACCTTC
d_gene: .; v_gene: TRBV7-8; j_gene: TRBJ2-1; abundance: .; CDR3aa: CASSLAESSYNEQFF; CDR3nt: TGTGCCAGCAGTCTAGCAGAAAGCTCCTACAATGAGCAGTTCTTC
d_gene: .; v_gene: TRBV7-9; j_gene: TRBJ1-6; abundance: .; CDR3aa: CASSPTGGNNSPLHF; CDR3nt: TGTGCCAGCAGCCCTACGGGAGGCAATAATTCACCCCTCCACTTT
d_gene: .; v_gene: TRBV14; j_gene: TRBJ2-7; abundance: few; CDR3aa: CASSQVDGAYEQYF; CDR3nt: TGTGCCAGCAGCCAAGTTGACGGTGCCTACGAGCAGTACTTC
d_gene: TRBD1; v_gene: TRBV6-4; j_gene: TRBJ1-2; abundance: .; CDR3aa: CASSDRIHDRAYGYTF; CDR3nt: TGTGCCAGCAGTGACCGAATTCACGACAGGGCCTATGGCTACACCTTC
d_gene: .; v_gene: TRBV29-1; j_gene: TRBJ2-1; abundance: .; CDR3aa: CSARKASNEQFF; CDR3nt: TGCAGCGCCCGAAAGGCGTCCAATGAGCAGTTCTTC
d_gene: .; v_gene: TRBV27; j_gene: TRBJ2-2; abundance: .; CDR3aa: CASSFDNPERELFF; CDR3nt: TGTGCCAGCAGTTTCGACAACCCGGAACGGGAGCTGTTTTTT
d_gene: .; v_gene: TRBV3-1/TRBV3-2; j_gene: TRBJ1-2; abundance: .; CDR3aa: CASSQVWAGDGYTF; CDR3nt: TGTGCCAGCAGCCAAGTTTGGGCAGGGGATGGCTACACCTTC
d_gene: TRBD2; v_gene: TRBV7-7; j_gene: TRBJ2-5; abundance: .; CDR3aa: CASSSGTSAGGETQYF; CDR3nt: TGTGCTAGCAGCTCGGGGACTAGCGCAGGTGGTGAGACCCAGTACTTC
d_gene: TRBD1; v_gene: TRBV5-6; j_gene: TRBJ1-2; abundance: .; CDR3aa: CASSFLDRTHYGYTF; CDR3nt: TGTGCCAGCAGCTTCCTGGACAGGACCCATTATGGCTACACCTTC
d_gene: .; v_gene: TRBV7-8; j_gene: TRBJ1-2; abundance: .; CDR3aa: CASSRPGYGYTF; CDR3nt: TGTGCCAGCAGCCGTCCAGGCTATGGCTACACCTTC
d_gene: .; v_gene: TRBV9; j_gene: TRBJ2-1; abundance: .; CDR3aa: CASSVGGGSRNEQFF; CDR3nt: TGTGCCAGCAGCGTAGGAGGTGGCTCGAGGAATGAGCAGTTCTTC
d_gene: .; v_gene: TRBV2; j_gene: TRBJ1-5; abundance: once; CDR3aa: CASRWDESYNQPQHF; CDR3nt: TGTGCCAGCAGATGGGACGAATCCTACAATCAGCCCCAGCATTTT
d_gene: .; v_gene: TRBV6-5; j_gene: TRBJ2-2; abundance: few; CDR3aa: CASSHPNTGELFF; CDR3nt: TGTGCCAGCAGCCACCCGAACACCGGGGAGCTGTTTTTT
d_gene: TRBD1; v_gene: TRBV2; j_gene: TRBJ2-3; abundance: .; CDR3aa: CASSPQGGPDTQYF; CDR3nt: TGTGCCAGCAGCCCACAGGGGGGCCCAGATACGCAGTATTTT
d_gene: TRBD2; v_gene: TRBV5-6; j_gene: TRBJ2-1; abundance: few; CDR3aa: CASSFGGRAMSYNEQFF; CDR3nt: TGTGCCAGCAGCTTTGGCGGGAGGGCCATGTCCTACAATGAGCAGTTCTTC
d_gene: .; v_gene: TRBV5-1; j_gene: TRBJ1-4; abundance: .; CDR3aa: CASSFGGPEKLFF; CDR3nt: TGCGCCAGCAGCTTTGGGGGTCCTGAAAAACTGTTTTTT
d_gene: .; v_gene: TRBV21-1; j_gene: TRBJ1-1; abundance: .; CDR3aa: CASSKYRDPRGANTEAFF; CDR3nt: TGTGCCAGCAGCAAATATAGGGACCCCCGGGGCGCGAACACTGAAGCTTTCTTT
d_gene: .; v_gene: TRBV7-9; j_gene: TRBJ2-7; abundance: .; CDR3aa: CASSYRPDEQYF; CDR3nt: TGTGCCAGCAGCTACCGACCAGACGAGCAGTACTTC
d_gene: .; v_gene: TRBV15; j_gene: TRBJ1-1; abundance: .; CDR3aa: CATSIGVSNTEAFF; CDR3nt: TGTGCCACCAGCATCGGGGTGTCAAACACTGAAGCTTTCTTT
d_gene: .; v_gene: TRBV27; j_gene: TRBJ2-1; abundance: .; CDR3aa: CASNHGNYNEQFF; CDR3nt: TGTGCCAGCAATCACGGGAACTACAATGAGCAGTTCTTC
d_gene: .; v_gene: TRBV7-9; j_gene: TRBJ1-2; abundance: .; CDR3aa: CASTKDWGSGGYTF; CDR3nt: TGTGCCAGCACCAAGGATTGGGGATCAGGGGGCTACACCTTC
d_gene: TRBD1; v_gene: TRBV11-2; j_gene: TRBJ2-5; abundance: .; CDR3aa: CASSLRTGGGTQYF; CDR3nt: TGTGCCAGCAGCCTCCGGACAGGGGGGGGGACCCAGTACTTC
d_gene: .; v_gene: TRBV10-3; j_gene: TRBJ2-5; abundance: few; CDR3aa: CAISEPASPAQYF; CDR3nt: TGTGCCATCAGTGAGCCAGCTAGCCCGGCCCAGTACTTC
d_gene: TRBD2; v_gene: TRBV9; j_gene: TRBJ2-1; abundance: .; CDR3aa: CASSAPQHNGRGIAHNEQFF; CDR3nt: TGTGCCAGCAGCGCCCCTCAACATAACGGGAGGGGGATTGCGCACAATGAGCAGTTCTTC
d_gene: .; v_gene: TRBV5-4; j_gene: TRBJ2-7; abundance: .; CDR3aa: CASSLALGVRYEQYF; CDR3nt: TGTGCCAGCAGCTTGGCCCTTGGGGTCCGCTACGAGCAGTACTTC
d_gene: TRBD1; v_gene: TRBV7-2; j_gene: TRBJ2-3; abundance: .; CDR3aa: CASSEFFKGATDTQYF; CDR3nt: TGTGCCAGCAGCGAGTTCTTCAAGGGGGCAACAGATACGCAGTATTTT